A selection of T cell receptor beta chains follows, all from one sample in a study of cytomegalovirus exposure and HLA in healthy donors. TCRdb's copy holds only in-frame clones and misses some; the assay was immunoSEQ multiplex PCR. The sample lists about 160,000 clones, about 86% occurring once. Sequencing was performed on PBMCs. All receptors derive from a woman between 25 and 40 years old in good health and CMV-seronegative. Each CDR3 is given without its conserved first and last residue.

14,TRBV6-5,ASSYLRTGGGYGYT
11,TRBV21-1,ASMNWRSYEQY
12,TRBV27,ASSWTAPQGEQF
11,TRBV15,ATSRDLKEKLF
13,TRBV19,ASSGRAWQGETQY
11,TRBV7-8,ASSLLESYEQY
13,TRBV5-1,ASSLAAFFTDTQY
12,TRBV2,ASSENGINQPQH
13,TRBV5-6,ASSLDGYSNQPQH
13,TRBV19,ASSIRGRYTDTQY
10,TRBV29-1,SGGGSQETQY
13,TRBV9,ASSVTWGVGEKLF
11,TRBV7-9,ASSTGGQGWKY
12,TRBV4-3,ASSQPFPDSPLH
16,TRBV27,ASSLYPSWREGSYEQY
11,TRBV28,ASSGRADSPLH
11,TRBV30,AWSRGPSYEQY
11,TRBV4-3,ASSQDGTDTQY
13,TRBV7-3,ASSSGQGAITEAF
11,TRBV10-3,AIPGTANVGYT
11,TRBV7-9,ASSLGNQETQY
13,TRBV10-3,AISDEREGTDTQY
14,TRBV27,ASSTSQGLDWDEQF
11,TRBV5-4,ASSFKEQETQY
12,TRBV29-1,SATQGARSYEQY
13,TRBV6-6,ASINHKDREETQY
9,TRBV21-1,DPVSEGTQY
14,TRBV5-6,ASSSREFSFDQPQH
11,TRBV4-1,ASSQGSVAEQY
10,TRBV19,ASTRQPTEAF
11,TRBV5-1,ASSSGPDNEQF
14,TRBV6-1,ASSEGTGLRYQPQH
10,TRBV5-1,ASMDTGNTIY
10,TRBV19,ASSIGRTEQF
13,TRBV6-5,ASSSGTGGADTQY
14,TRBV6-6,ASSRGGTGNVQPQH
11,TRBV7-9,ASSLADSNTIY
10,TRBV6-1,ASSNRGVGYT
12,TRBV6-5,ASSPRPRSYEQY
15,TRBV7-9,ASSLFGQGAKDTEAF
9,TRBV20-1,SPGTAYEQY
11,TRBV5-6,ASSLVLVNEQF
13,TRBV6-5,ASCPAELAVYGYT
15,TRBV4-1,ASSQVTGTGVDQPQH
12,TRBV7-9,ASSLDPQNTEAF
12,TRBV27,ASSLLGTQETQY
12,TRBV7-9,ASSPGALGTEAF
15,TRBV4-2,ASSLAIGSDGWDEQF
13,TRBV7-9,ASSYWLAGFNEQF
10,TRBV7-6,ASSVGQAEAF
13,TRBV7-9,ASSLGSGGVYGYT
12,TRBV19,ASSSGRAGDTQY
12,TRBV4-1,ASSHAVGGNEQF